What follows are 14 T cell receptor beta chains derived from one specimen sequenced in a study of blood T cell repertoires in COVID-19. Data came from immunoSEQ multiplex PCR; TCRdb stores just in-frame clones and leaves some out. The data hold about 410,000 clones, with over 85% observed a single time. The sequenced sample was PBMCs or T cells enriched from blood (not recorded which). The receptors originated from a woman in her twenties or thirties who had recovered from COVID-19.

The chain carries TRBV10-3 and TRBJ1-1, with D hard to call. Germline V gene data show CDR1 as ENHRY and CDR2 as SYGVKD. The ends were cut back, 3 bases at V and 0 bases at J, with 17 bases in the middle. CDR3 size: 17 residues. As DNA, the CDR3 is TGTGCCATCAGTGAACGCCCCGCGGCTTTGATGAACACTGAAGCTTTCTTT. It translates to CAISERPAALMNTEAFF.

J is TRBJ1-5 and V is TRBV7-2; D is possibly TRBD1 (6 bases). The CDR3 totals 16 residues. V lost 1 base, J lost 3 bases, and 13 bases lay in between. Looked up from germline, CDR1 is SGHTA and CDR2 is FQGNSA. CDR3 coding DNA: TGTGCCAGCAGCTTAGTACCAGGGGTTACCAATCAGCCCCAGCATTTT. Protein product: CASSLVPGVTNQPQHF.

The V gene is TRBV12-5, the J gene TRBJ1-2; D not resolved. The CDR3 is 17 amino acids. Trimming stripped 4 bases from V and 4 bases from J, with 22 bases between. Germline assignment: CDR1 LGHNT and CDR2 FRNRAP. As DNA, the CDR3 is TGTGCTAGTGGTTCCGTCCCGTTTACCCACAGAACCTATGGCTACACCTTC. Amino acids: CASGSVPFTHRTYGYTF.

The chain has TRBV27 and TRBJ2-1; weak D call: TRBD2 (6 bases). V was pared by 6 bases and J by 4 bases, with 10 bases between. The CDR3 contains 13 residues. In germline, CDR1 is MNHEY, CDR2 SMNVEV (reference sequence). CDR3 nucleotides: TGTGCCAGCAGAAGGGACTCGTACAATGAGCAGTTCTTC. Its protein product is CASRRDSYNEQFF.

A remark on this clone: Other DNA sequences in the same sample also yield this CDR3. V gene TRBV19 combines with J gene TRBJ2-2; D perhaps matches TRBD2 (5 bases). Germline values: CDR1 LNHDA, CDR2 SQIVND (reference sequence). V lost 5 bases and J lost 4, with 8 bases in between. CDR3 length: 13 residues. In DNA form, the CDR3 reads TGTGCCAGTAGTCCCCGGGGCACCGGGGAGCTGTTTTTT. It specifies CASSPRGTGELFF.

The chain recombines TRBV4-3 with TRBJ2-2, with D unclear. The CDR3 spans 18 residues. Germline V CDR1 and CDR2: LGHNA, YSLEER. The ends were cut back, 3 bases at V and 0 bases at J, with 17 bases in the middle. As DNA, the CDR3 is TGCGCCAGCAGCCACCTACCCTGGTCGTCCACGAACACCGGGGAGCTGTTTTTT. Translation: CASSHLPWSSTNTGELFF.

The rearrangement uses TRBV18 and TRBJ2-5, with a tentative D call TRBD2 (5 bases). Trimming cost V 3 bases and J 7 bases, with 12 bases left between them. The length of the CDR3 is 13 residues. CDR1 is KGHSH and CDR2 is LQKENI in the germline V gene. CDR3 nucleotide sequence: TGTGCCAGCTCACCGGACCCGGAGGCGACCCAGTACTTC. It is translated as CASSPDPEATQYF.

The gene calls are TRBV9 and TRBJ2-2; 10 nucleotides line up with TRBD2. CDR3 size: 17 residues. The J segment lost 1 base and the V segment lost 3 bases, leaving 6 bases of the junction unmatched. Germline V gives CDR1 SGDLS, CDR2 YYNGEE. The chain's CDR3 is CASSEGVAGGNTGELFF. As DNA, the CDR3 is TGTGCCAGCAGCGAGGGGGTAGCGGGAGGGAACACCGGGGAGCTGTTTTTT.

This clone was counted between two and nine times. The chain couples TRBV13 to TRBJ2-3; 11 bases are shared with TRBD2. The CDR3 length is 17 residues. J gave up 7 bases and V 4 bases, and 13 bases lay outside the gene matches. Looked up from germline, CDR1 is PRHDT and CDR2 is FYEKMQ (reference sequence). The CDR3 bases are TGTGCCAGCAGCTCAGAACTTAGCGGGGGGGCTTCAAATACGCAGTATTTT. The encoded protein is CASSSELSGGASNTQYF.

This chain links TRBV7-6 with TRBJ1-2; 7 bases line up with TRBD1. The CDR3 loop spans 15 amino acids. Germline V lookup: CDR1 SGHVS, CDR2 FNYEAQ. V was pared by 5 bases and J by 4 bases, with 10 bases of the junction left unmatched. CDR3 sequence reads: CASSPRQGAVYGYTF. CDR3 DNA sequence: TGTGCCAGCAGCCCCCGACAGGGAGCCGTCTATGGCTACACCTTC.

The gene calls are TRBV19 and TRBJ1-2; 7 bases agree with TRBD1. The CDR3 is 14 amino acids. Germline CDR1 is LNHDA and CDR2 is SQIVND (reference sequence). The J segment lost 0 bases and the V segment lost 7 bases, leaving 5 bases of the junction unmatched. DNA of the CDR3: TGTGCCAGTATAGGAAGGGGGCCTAACTATGGCTACACCTTC. Translation gives CASIGRGPNYGYTF.

The chain employs TRBV28 and TRBJ2-2, with 7 bases aligning to TRBD1. Looked up from germline, CDR1 is MDHEN and CDR2 is SYDVKM. V shed 7 bases and J 7 bases; nucleotides not matched to a gene: 12. The CDR3 runs 15 residues. CDR3 DNA: TGTGCCAGCAAAGGATCGGACAGGCTGTTCGGGGAGCTGTTTTTT. Translated: CASKGSDRLFGELFF.

This clone was seen more than once but under ten times. The chain uses TRBV28 and TRBJ1-1, with D unclear. Trimming stripped 11 bases from V and 1 base from J, with 8 bases between. The CDR3 has 11 residues. Germline CDR1 and CDR2: MDHEN and SYDVKM. The CDR3, as DNA: TGTGCCGCGGATACGAACACTGAAGCTTTCTTT. Translation: CAADTNTEAFF. Full variable domain (remainder filled in from reference TRBV28 and TRBJ1-1): DVKVTQSSRYLVKRTGEKVFLECVQDMDHENMFWYRQDPGLGLRLIYFSYDVKMKEKGDIPEGYSVSREKKERFSLILESASTNQTSMYLCAADTNTEAFFGQGTRLTVV.

The chain joins TRBV27 to TRBJ2-3; 10 nucleotides align to TRBD1. This CDR3 region has 17 residues. Germline loops: CDR1 MNHEY, CDR2 SMNVEV (reference sequence). V was clipped by 3 bases and J by 0 bases; unmatched bases: 6. The CDR3 loop reads CASSLLGTGVSTDTQYF. The CDR3 bases are TGTGCCAGCAGTTTGCTCGGGACAGGGGTCAGCACAGATACGCAGTATTTT.